This paragraph covers one T cell receptor beta chain sequence. Its specificity is unknown. This entry belongs to a study of CXCR3-negative and CXCR3-positive naive CD8 T cells. General study findings and limits: Similar TRBV-TRBJ gene usage was seen in naive CXCR3-negative and CXCR3-positive cells, but not in memory cells. Diversity in memory CD8+ cells fell much lower than the comparably high levels seen in both naive subsets.

CDR3 length: 15 amino acids. The germline V gene encodes CDR1 SGHKS and CDR2 YYEKEE (reference sequence). The authors made the TRB cDNA libraries by 5' RACE using UMI labels. TCRdb re-called the 5' RACE reads and catalogs CDR3 proteins one per entry, DNA excluded. Its listing shows approximately 40,000 distinct CDR3 sequences. With 300,000 cells each, the CD8+ T cell subsets were individually sorted in triplicate. The sequence was obtained from a human donor in good health. Some clones in this sample may be carry-over from other donors' samples. Material for sequencing was memory CD8+ T cells from blood. This chain uses TRBV5-5 with TRBJ2-7; TCRdb's D call, TRBD1, is unchecked because there is no DNA. CDR3 sequence reads: CASSPFPGPSDEQYF.